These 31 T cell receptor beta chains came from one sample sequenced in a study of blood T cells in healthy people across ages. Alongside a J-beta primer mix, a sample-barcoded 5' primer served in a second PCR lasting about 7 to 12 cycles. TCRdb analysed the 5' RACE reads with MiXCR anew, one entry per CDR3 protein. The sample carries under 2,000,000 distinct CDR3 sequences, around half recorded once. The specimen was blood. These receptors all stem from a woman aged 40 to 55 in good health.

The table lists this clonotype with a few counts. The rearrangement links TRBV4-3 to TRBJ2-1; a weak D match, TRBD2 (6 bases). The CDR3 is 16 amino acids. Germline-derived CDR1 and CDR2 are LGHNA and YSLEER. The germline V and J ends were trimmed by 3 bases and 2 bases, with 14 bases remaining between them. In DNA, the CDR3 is TGCGCCAGCAGCCAGGCCGGGAGTCTCACCTACAATGAGCAGTTCTTC. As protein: CASSQAGSLTYNEQFF.

CDR3 amino acids: CSAPLTGGLNEQFF. DNA of the CDR3: TGCAGTGCCCCGTTAACGGGGGGCCTCAATGAGCAGTTCTTC. This chain connects TRBV20-1 to TRBJ2-1; TRBD2 is a possible D gene (7 bases). V was clipped by 6 bases and J by 6 bases, with 18 bases between them. Germline V gene lookup returns CDR1 DFQATT and CDR2 SNEGSKA (reference sequence). This CDR3 spans 14 amino acids.

The CDR3 loop is CSVIQGQSKNYGYTF. The CDR3 nucleotides read TGCAGCGTAATACAGGGACAGAGCAAAAACTATGGCTACACCTTC. The chain couples TRBV29-1 to TRBJ1-2, with TRBD1 identical over 7 bases. The V gene end was trimmed by 6 bases and the J gene end by 2 bases; junction bases not matched to a gene: 12. The CDR3 is made up of 15 amino acids. Germline CDR1 SQVTM, CDR2 ANQGSEA.

The CDR3 reads CSAPPGLAGGYEQYF. For the CDR3, the DNA is TGCAGTGCTCCTCCGGGACTAGCGGGGGGATACGAGCAGTACTTC. The chain employs TRBV20-1 and TRBJ2-5; 15 bases match TRBD2. The J call could be wrong; TRBJ2-7 is a better fit for the DNA end. This CDR3 has 15 residues. Germline V gene data show CDR1 as DFQATT and CDR2 as SNEGSKA (reference sequence).

The CDR3 spells CSVRAYRGNDYGYTF. The CDR3 DNA reads TGCAGCGTCCGAGCCTACAGGGGCAACGACTATGGCTACACCTTC. The V gene is TRBV29-1, the J gene TRBJ1-2; 7 bases line up with TRBD1. CDR1 is SQVTM and CDR2 is ANQGSEA in the germline V gene. The CDR3 contains 15 residues. V lost 6 bases, J lost 3 bases, and 13 bases stayed unmatched.

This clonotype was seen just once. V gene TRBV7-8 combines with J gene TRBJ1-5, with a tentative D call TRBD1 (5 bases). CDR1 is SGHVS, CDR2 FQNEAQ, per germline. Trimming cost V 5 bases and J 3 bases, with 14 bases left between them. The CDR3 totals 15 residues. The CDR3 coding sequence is TGTGCCAGCAGCCCCGAGCGCAGGGTCAATCAGCCCCAGCATTTT. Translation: CASSPERRVNQPQHF.

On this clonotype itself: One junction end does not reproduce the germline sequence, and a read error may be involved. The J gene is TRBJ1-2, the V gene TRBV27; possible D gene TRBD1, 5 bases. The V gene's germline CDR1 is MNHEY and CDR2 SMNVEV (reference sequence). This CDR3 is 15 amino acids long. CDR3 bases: TGTGCCAGCAGTTTATTATCCGGGGCGGGCTATGGCTACACCTTT. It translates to CASSLLSGAGYGYTF.

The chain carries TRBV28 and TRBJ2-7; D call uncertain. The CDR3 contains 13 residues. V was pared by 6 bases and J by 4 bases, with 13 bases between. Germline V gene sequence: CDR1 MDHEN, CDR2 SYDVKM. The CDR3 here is CASRSLNVYEQYF. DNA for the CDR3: TGTGCCAGCAGGTCTCTTAACGTTTACGAGCAGTACTTC.

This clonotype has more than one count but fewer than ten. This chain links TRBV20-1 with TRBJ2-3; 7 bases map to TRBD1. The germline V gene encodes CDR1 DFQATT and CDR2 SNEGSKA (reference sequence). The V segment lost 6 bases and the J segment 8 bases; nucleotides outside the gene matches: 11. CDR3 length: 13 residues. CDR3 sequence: CSAMNPQGTTQYF. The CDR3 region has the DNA TGCAGTGCCATGAACCCACAGGGGACTACGCAGTATTTT.

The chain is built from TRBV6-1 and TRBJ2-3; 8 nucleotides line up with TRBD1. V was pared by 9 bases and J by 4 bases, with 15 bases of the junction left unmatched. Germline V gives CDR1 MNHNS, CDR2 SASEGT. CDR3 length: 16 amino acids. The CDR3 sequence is CASRPATGAAPDTQYF. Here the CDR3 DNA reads TGTGCCAGTAGACCCGCGACAGGGGCCGCCCCAGATACGCAGTATTTT.

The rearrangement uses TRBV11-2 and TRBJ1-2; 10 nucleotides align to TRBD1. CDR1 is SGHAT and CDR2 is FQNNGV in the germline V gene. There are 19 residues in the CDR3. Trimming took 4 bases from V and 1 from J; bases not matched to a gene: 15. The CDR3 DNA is TGTGCCAGCAGCTCTTCCCGAGGGGGACAGGGGAAGGGTAACTATGGCTACACCTTC. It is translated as CASSSSRGGQGKGNYGYTF.

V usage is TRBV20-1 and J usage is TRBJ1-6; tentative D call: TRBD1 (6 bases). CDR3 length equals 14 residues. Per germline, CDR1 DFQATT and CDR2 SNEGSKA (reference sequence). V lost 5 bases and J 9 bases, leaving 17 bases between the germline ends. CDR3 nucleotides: TGCAGTGCTCCGGGAGAGGGGGAAGTTTCACCCCTCCACTTT. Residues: CSAPGEGEVSPLHF.

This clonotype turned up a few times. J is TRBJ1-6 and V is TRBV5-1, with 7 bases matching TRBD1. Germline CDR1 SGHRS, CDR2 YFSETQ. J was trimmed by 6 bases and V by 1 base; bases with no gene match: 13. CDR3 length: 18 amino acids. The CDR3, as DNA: TGCGCCAGCAGCTTGCCCTCGACAGGGCTAACCCCTAATTCACCCCTCCACTTT. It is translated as CASSLPSTGLTPNSPLHF.

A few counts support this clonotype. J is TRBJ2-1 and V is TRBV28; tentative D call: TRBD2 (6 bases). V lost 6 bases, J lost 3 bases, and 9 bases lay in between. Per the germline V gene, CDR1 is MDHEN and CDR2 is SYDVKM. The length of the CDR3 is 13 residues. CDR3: CASSRGNYNEQFF. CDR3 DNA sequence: TGTGCCAGCAGCCGCGGGAACTACAATGAGCAGTTCTTC.

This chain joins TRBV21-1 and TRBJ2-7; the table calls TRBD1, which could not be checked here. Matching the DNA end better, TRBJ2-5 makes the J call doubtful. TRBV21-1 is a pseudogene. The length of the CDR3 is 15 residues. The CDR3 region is CASSTRDREAQTQYF. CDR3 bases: TGTGCCAGCAGCACCCGGGACAGGGAGGCCCAGACCCAGTACTTC.

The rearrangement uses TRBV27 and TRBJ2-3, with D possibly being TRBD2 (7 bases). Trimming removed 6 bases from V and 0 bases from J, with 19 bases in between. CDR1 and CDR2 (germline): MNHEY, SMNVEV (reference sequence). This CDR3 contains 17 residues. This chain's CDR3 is CASRGGPIPLSTDTQYF. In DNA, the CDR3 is TGTGCCAGCAGGGGGGGGCCGATCCCTCTAAGCACAGATACGCAGTATTTT.

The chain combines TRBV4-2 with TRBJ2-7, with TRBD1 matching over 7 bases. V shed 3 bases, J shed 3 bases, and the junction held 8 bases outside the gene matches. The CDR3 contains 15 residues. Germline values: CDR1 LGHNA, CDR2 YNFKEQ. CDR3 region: CASSQETGSYYEQYF. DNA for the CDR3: TGTGCCAGCAGCCAGGAGACAGGGAGTTACTACGAGCAGTACTTC.

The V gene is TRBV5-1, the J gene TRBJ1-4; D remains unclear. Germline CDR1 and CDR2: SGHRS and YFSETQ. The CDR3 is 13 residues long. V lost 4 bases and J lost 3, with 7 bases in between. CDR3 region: CASSPGPNEKLFF. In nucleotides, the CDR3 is TGCGCCAGCAGCCCGGGTCCTAATGAAAAACTGTTTTTT.

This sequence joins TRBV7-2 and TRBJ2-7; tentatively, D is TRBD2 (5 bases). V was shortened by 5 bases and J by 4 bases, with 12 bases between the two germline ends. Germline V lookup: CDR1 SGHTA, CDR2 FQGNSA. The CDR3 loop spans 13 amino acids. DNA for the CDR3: TGTGCCAGCAGCCAAATTTCGGGATACGAGCAGTACTTC. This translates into CASSQISGYEQYF.

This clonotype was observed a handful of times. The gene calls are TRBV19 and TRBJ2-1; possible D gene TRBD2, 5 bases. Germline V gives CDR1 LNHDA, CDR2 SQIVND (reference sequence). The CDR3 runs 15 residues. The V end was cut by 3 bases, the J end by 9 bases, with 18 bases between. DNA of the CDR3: TGTGCCAGTAGTATTAAGGAGGAGCCCCCAGGTGAGCAGTTCTTC. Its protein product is CASSIKEEPPGEQFF.

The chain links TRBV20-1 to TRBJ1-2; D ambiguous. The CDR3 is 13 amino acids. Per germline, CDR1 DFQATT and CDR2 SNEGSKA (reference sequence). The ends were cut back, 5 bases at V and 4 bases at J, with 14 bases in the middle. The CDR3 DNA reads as TGCAGTGCTGGGATTGAGGTCAGCTATGGCTACACCTTC. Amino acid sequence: CSAGIEVSYGYTF.

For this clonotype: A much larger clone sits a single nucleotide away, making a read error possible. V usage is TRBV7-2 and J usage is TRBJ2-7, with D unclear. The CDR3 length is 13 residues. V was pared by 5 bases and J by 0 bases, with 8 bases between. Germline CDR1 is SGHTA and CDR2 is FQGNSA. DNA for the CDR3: TGTGCCAGCAGCAGGGCCTTCTCCTACGAGCAGTACTTC. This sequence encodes CASSRAFSYEQYF.

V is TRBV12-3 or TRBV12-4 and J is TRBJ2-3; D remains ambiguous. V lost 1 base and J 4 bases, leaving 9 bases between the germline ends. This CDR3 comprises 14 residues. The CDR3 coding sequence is TGTGCCAGCAGTTTAGAGCAGGCCCCAGATACGCAGTATTTT. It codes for CASSLEQAPDTQYF.

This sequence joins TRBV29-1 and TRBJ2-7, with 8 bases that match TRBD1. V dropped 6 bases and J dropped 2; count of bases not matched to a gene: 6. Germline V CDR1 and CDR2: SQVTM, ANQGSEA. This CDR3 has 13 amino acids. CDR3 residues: CSVGDRYPYEQYF. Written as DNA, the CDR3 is TGCAGCGTCGGGGACAGGTATCCCTACGAGCAGTACTTC.

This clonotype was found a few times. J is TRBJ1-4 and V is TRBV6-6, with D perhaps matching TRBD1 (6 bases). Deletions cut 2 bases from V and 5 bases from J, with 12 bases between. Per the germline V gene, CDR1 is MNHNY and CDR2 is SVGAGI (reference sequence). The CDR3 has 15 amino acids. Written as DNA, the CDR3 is TGTGCCAGCAGTTACAACAGGGAACAAAATGAAAAACTGTTTTTT. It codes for CASSYNREQNEKLFF.

The DNA for the CDR3 is TGCAGCGTTGAAGTCAAACTAGCGGGGGACCGGGTGGATACGCAGTATTTT. This translates into CSVEVKLAGDRVDTQYF. V is TRBV29-1 and J is TRBJ2-3; 11 nucleotides agree with TRBD2. With V trimmed by 1 base and J by 6 bases, 12 bases remained unmatched. Per germline, CDR1 SQVTM and CDR2 ANQGSEA. This CDR3 is built from 17 residues.

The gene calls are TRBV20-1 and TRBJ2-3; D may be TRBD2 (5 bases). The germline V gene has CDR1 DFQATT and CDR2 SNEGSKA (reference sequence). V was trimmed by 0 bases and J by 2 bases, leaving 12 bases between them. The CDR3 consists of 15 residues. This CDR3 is CSARDRATNTDTQYF. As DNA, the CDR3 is TGCAGTGCTAGAGATCGGGCGACTAACACAGATACGCAGTATTTT.

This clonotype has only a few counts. CDR3 protein: CASSWGDGYTF. CDR3 nucleotides: TGTGCCAGCAGCTGGGGTGATGGCTACACCTTC. The V gene is TRBV7-9, the J gene TRBJ1-2; D unclear. CDR3 size: 11 residues. Germline CDR1 reads SEHNR; CDR2 reads FQNEAQ (reference sequence). V was pared by 4 bases and J by 6 bases, with 6 bases between.

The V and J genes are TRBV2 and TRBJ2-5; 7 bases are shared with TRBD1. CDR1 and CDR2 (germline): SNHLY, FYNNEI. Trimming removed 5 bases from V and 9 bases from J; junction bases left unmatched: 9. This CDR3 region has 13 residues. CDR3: CASSTGTVTAQYF. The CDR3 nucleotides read TGTGCCAGCAGTACCGGGACAGTCACGGCCCAGTACTTC.

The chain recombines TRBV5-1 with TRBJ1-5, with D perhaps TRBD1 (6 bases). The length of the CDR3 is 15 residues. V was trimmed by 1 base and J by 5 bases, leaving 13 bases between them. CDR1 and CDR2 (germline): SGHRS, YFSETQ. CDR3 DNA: TGCGCCAGCAGCTTGTCAGGGGCGGGGGATCAGCCCCAGCATTTT. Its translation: CASSLSGAGDQPQHF.

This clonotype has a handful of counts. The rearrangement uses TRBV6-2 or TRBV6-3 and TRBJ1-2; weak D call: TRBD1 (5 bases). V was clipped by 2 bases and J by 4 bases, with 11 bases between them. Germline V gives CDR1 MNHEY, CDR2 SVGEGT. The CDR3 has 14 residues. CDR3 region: CASSYGRQPYGYTF. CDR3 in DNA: TGTGCCAGCAGTTACGGCAGACAGCCCTATGGCTACACCTTC.